The clone carrying this T cell receptor beta chain showed up just a few times. The antigen is not known. The data stem from a study of identical twins' blood T cells. TCRdb reprocessed the 5' RACE reads with MiXCR, giving one entry per CDR3 protein. The sample has 350,000 to 400,000 distinct CDR3 sequences, under 30% seen once. Trimming shortened V by 6 bases and J by 6 bases, and 15 bases separated the two germline ends. CDR3 length equals 13 residues. Germline V lookup: CDR1 SQVTM, CDR2 ANQGSEA. Study conclusions and caveats: Environmental influences on twin similarity could not be excluded. Top TCRbeta clonotypes were shared more with twin than unrelated donors.

The sequenced sample consisted of PBMCs. The clonotype originates from a woman aged 18-49 years in good health. The rearrangement links TRBV29-1 to TRBJ1-5; D remains ambiguous. The CDR3 loop reads CSVGLGFGQPQHF. In DNA, the CDR3 is TGCAGCGTCGGCCTGGGGTTTGGTCAGCCCCAGCATTTT.